The next 30 T cell receptor beta chains were all read from a single sample in a study of cytomegalovirus exposure and HLA in healthy donors. The PCR had 60 Vbeta and 13 Jbeta primers. The protocol was immunoSEQ multiplex PCR, while the TCRdb copy is restricted to in-frame clones and leaves out a portion. The sample consists of about 210,000 clones, around 83% of them appearing once. The sample consisted of PBMCs. Source of these receptors: a woman aged 50 to 65 in good health and CMV-seropositive.

The chain recombines TRBV19 with TRBJ1-1; D is undetermined. The CDR3 spans 11 residues. Germline-derived CDR1 and CDR2 are LNHDA and SQIVND (reference sequence). The V end lost 5 bases, the J end lost 11 bases, and 12 bases lay between the germline ends. In DNA form, the CDR3 reads TGTGCCAGTAGTCTCGGGATGAGCGCTTTCTTT. Its protein is CASSLGMSAFF.

The J gene is TRBJ1-6, the V gene TRBV7-2; TRBD1 might be the D (6 bases). The CDR3 contains 16 residues. Trimming pared 1 base from V and 7 bases from J, leaving 14 bases between. Germline assignment: CDR1 SGHTA and CDR2 FQGNSA. DNA for the CDR3: TGTGCCAGCAGCTTAGTGCAACAGGGACGGAATTCACCCCTCCACTTT. Its protein is CASSLVQQGRNSPLHF.

This clone was seen only a few times. The chain joins TRBV6-4 to TRBJ2-7, with 7 bases fitting TRBD1. The CDR3 loop spans 13 amino acids. J gave up 6 bases and V 4 bases, and 6 bases lay outside the gene matches. The germline gives CDR1 MRHNA, CDR2 SNTAGT. The CDR3 nucleotides are TGTGCCAGCAGTGTCAACAGGGGCGGCGAGCAGTACTTC. Amino acids: CASSVNRGGEQYF.

The chain carries TRBV5-1 and TRBJ2-1; a weak D match, TRBD2 (5 bases). The CDR3 is 14 residues long. Per germline, CDR1 SGHRS and CDR2 YFSETQ. Trimming pared 4 bases from V and 4 bases from J, leaving 12 bases between. The CDR3, as DNA: TGCGCCAGCAGCACCGGACTGGATTACAATGAGCAGTTCTTC. This encodes CASSTGLDYNEQFF.

The chain employs TRBV15 and TRBJ1-1; a possible D gene is TRBD1 (5 bases). This CDR3 spans 15 amino acids. V dropped 1 base and J dropped 4 bases, with 13 bases sitting between them. Germline CDR1 is LNHNV and CDR2 is YYDKDF (reference sequence). CDR3 in amino acids: CATSRVSGAATEAFF. In nucleotides, the CDR3 is TGTGCCACCAGCAGAGTCAGCGGGGCGGCCACTGAAGCTTTCTTT.

The chain joins TRBV23-1 to TRBJ2-4; D might be TRBD2 (5 bases). TRBV23-1 is an ORF, with its function uncertain. Between the trimmed V and J ends, which lost 3 bases and 2 bases, there was a span of 11 bases. The CDR3 is 15 residues long. The CDR3 DNA reads TGCGCCAGCAGTCAGGACCCGGGAACCAAAAACATTCAGTACTTC. The encoded protein is CASSQDPGTKNIQYF.

This chain links TRBV6-6 with TRBJ1-3; the match to TRBD1 covers 11 bases. V lost 6 bases and J lost 1; bases outside the gene matches: 5. The CDR3 is 16 amino acids. Germline CDR1 reads MNHNY; CDR2 reads SVGAGI (reference sequence). CDR3: CASRTGQGVSGNTIYF. The CDR3 nucleotides read TGTGCCAGCAGGACGGGACAGGGGGTATCTGGAAACACCATATATTTT.

The chain employs TRBV7-2 and TRBJ2-5, with TRBD2 matching 8 bases. The CDR3 consists of 15 residues. The junction had 7 bases not matched to a gene; V was cut back by 3 bases and J by 4 bases. Germline values: CDR1 SGHTA, CDR2 FQGNSA. This CDR3 reads CASSFAAGAAETQYF. CDR3 DNA sequence: TGTGCCAGCAGCTTTGCAGCGGGGGCCGCAGAGACCCAGTACTTC.

The V gene is TRBV27, the J gene TRBJ1-6, with D perhaps matching TRBD1 (5 bases). V was clipped by 0 bases and J by 4 bases, with 13 bases between them. Germline V gene data show CDR1 as MNHEY and CDR2 as SMNVEV (reference sequence). The CDR3 is 17 amino acids. The CDR3 DNA sequence: TGTGCCAGCAGTTTATCGGTCGGGGGAACTTATAATTCACCCCTCCACTTT. Its protein is CASSLSVGGTYNSPLHF.

The genes are TRBV7-3 and TRBJ2-1, with a possible D match to TRBD2 (6 bases). Germline V gene lookup returns CDR1 SGHTA and CDR2 FQGTGA. The V end lost 8 bases, the J end lost 7 bases, and 12 bases lay between the germline ends. This CDR3 has 12 residues. The DNA for the CDR3 is TGTGCCAGCGGGCTGGGAGGAAATGAGCAGTTCTTC. Translation: CASGLGGNEQFF.

The J gene is TRBJ1-6, the V gene TRBV4-2; D is ambiguous. This CDR3 contains 13 residues. Between the trimmed V and J ends, which lost 4 bases and 11 bases, there was a span of 12 bases. Germline values: CDR1 LGHNA, CDR2 YNFKEQ. In DNA form, the CDR3 reads TGTGCCAGCAGCCCTGCAGCGGGAGCACCCCTCCACTTT. Translating it yields CASSPAAGAPLHF.

The chain has TRBV2 and TRBJ2-5; tentatively, D is TRBD1 (5 bases). Judging by the DNA end, TRBJ2-7 fits better; the J call may be wrong. There are 12 residues in the CDR3. CDR1 SNHLY and CDR2 FYNNEI come from the germline V gene. CDR3 protein: CASSAGNHEQYF. CDR3 sequence (DNA): TGTGCCAGCAGTGCAGGGAACCACGAGCAGTACTTC.

The chain couples TRBV5-1 to TRBJ1-3; no reliable D call. The length of the CDR3 is 15 residues. Germline V CDR1 and CDR2: SGHRS, YFSETQ. V gave up 4 bases and J gave up 0 bases, with 11 bases separating them. CDR3 region: CASSLSPLSGNTIYF. CDR3 nucleotides: TGCGCCAGCAGCCTCAGTCCTCTCTCTGGAAACACCATATATTTT.

The genes are TRBV7-2 and TRBJ2-5, with D maybe TRBD1 (5 bases). The ends were cut back, 4 bases at V and 7 bases at J, with 16 bases in the middle. The CDR3 extends over 14 amino acids. Germline loops: CDR1 SGHTA, CDR2 FQGNSA. CDR3 sequence: CASSSDPREGTQYF. CDR3 nucleotides: TGTGCCAGCAGCTCTGATCCCAGGGAAGGGACCCAGTACTTC.

On this clone: The sample holds other DNA sequences that translate to the same CDR3. This chain uses TRBV5-1 with TRBJ2-3; D uncertain. Looked up from germline, CDR1 is SGHRS and CDR2 is YFSETQ. The CDR3 covers 14 residues. Trimming pared 0 bases from V and 0 bases from J, leaving 5 bases between. For the CDR3, the DNA is TGCGCCAGCAGCTTGGGTACTAGCACAGATACGCAGTATTTT. Translated: CASSLGTSTDTQYF.

This clone was seen only once. V usage is TRBV6-1 and J usage is TRBJ1-1; TRBD1 matches 11 bases. V shed 6 bases and J 5 bases; nucleotides not matched to a gene: 8. Germline CDR1 and CDR2: MNHNS and SASEGT. The CDR3 is made up of 15 amino acids. The CDR3 reads CASRGRTGGYTEAFF. The CDR3 DNA reads as TGTGCCAGCAGGGGTAGGACAGGGGGCTATACTGAAGCTTTCTTT.

V usage is TRBV5-1 and J usage is TRBJ2-2; 13 nucleotides match TRBD2. The CDR3 covers 19 residues. J was trimmed by 3 bases and V by 0 bases; bases with no gene match: 8. CDR1 is SGHRS and CDR2 is YFSETQ in the germline V gene. The CDR3 nucleotides read TGCGCCAGCAGCTTGGGACTAGCGGGGGGAGCGTATTACACCGGGGAGCTGTTTTTT. Translation gives CASSLGLAGGAYYTGELFF.

V gene TRBV5-4 combines with J gene TRBJ2-3; the D is unclear. CDR1 and CDR2 (germline): SGHNT, YYREEE (reference sequence). The CDR3 length is 14 residues. V was cut by 0 bases and J by 0 bases, with 5 bases left in between. The CDR3 sequence is CASSLGLSTDTQYF. CDR3 nucleotide sequence: TGTGCCAGCAGCTTGGGGCTGAGCACAGATACGCAGTATTTT.

The genes are TRBV2 and TRBJ1-4; D possibly corresponds to TRBD1 (6 bases). Germline CDR1 reads SNHLY; CDR2 reads FYNNEI. The CDR3 covers 15 residues. V was pared by 6 bases and J by 8 bases, with 19 bases between. The CDR3 loop is CASRMALGGGEKLFF. In DNA form, the CDR3 reads TGTGCCAGCAGGATGGCCTTAGGGGGTGGAGAAAAACTGTTTTTT.

DNA of the CDR3: TGTGCCAGCAGACAGGGGGCTAACACCGGGGAGCTGTTTTTT. Its translation: CASRQGANTGELFF. The chain is built from TRBV2 and TRBJ2-2; 9 bases fit TRBD1. Losses at the gene ends were 6 bases for V and 2 bases for J; bases not matched to a gene: 1. CDR1 and CDR2 (germline): SNHLY, FYNNEI. CDR3 length: 14 residues.

The rearrangement links TRBV5-1 to TRBJ2-3; 7 positions agree with TRBD2. CDR1 is SGHRS and CDR2 is YFSETQ in the germline V gene. This CDR3 contains 16 residues. The ends lost 4 bases at V and 3 bases at J; junction bases unmatched: 11. The CDR3: CASSNRLAPPTDTQYF. The CDR3 region has the DNA TGCGCCAGCAGCAACCGACTAGCCCCACCTACAGATACGCAGTATTTT. The full variable domain, completed using reference TRBV5-1 and TRBJ2-3, is KAGVTQTPRYLIKTRGQQVTLSCSPISGHRSVSWYQQTPGQGLQFLFEYFSETQRNKGNFPGRFSGRQFSNSRSEMNVSTLELGDSALYLCASSNRLAPPTDTQYFGPGTRLTVL.

The chain couples TRBV5-1 to TRBJ1-1, with D hard to call. Germline values: CDR1 SGHRS, CDR2 YFSETQ. V gave up 6 bases and J gave up 0 bases, with 9 bases separating them. The CDR3 has 13 amino acids. CDR3 sequence (DNA): TGCGCCAGCAAAGAGGGCATGAACACTGAAGCTTTCTTT. Its protein is CASKEGMNTEAFF.

The chain couples TRBV18 to TRBJ1-3; D is perhaps TRBD1 (6 bases). The germline gives CDR1 KGHSH, CDR2 LQKENI. Between the trimmed V and J ends, which lost 0 bases and 3 bases, there was a span of 12 bases. The CDR3 length is 16 residues. As DNA, the CDR3 is TGTGCCAGCTCACCACCGGGGGGGGCACGTGGAAACACCATATATTTT. It specifies CASSPPGGARGNTIYF.

This chain connects TRBV4-1 to TRBJ2-3; no firm D call. V was trimmed by 7 bases and J by 4 bases, leaving 15 bases between them. Germline V CDR1 and CDR2: MGHRA, YSYEKL. This CDR3 spans 14 amino acids. CDR3 region: CASTRVVIADTQYF. The CDR3 bases are TGCGCCAGCACCCGAGTGGTAATCGCAGATACGCAGTATTTT.

The V gene is TRBV29-1, the J gene TRBJ2-1; 12 nucleotides line up with TRBD2. V dropped 2 bases and J dropped 8; count of bases not matched to a gene: 16. From germline, CDR1 is SQVTM and CDR2 ANQGSEA. There are 18 residues in the CDR3. The CDR3 region is CSVEWWASGGVHADEQFF. The CDR3 nucleotides are TGCAGCGTTGAATGGTGGGCTAGCGGGGGGGTCCACGCCGATGAGCAGTTCTTC.

The chain employs TRBV6-5 and TRBJ1-2; TRBD1 aligns across 7 bases. Per the germline V gene, CDR1 is MNHEY and CDR2 is SVGAGI. There are 14 residues in the CDR3. V trimming: 6 bases; J trimming: 4 bases; junction bases outside the gene matches: 8. The CDR3 protein is CASRPTGLRYGYTF. CDR3 DNA sequence: TGTGCCAGCAGGCCGACAGGGCTACGCTATGGCTACACCTTC.

The CDR3 DNA is TGTGCCAGCAGCTTAGATCCCAGGAACACCGGGGAGCTGTTTTTT. The encoded protein is CASSLDPRNTGELFF. The chain carries TRBV11-2 and TRBJ2-2; no clear D gene. This CDR3 comprises 15 residues. Looked up from germline, CDR1 is SGHAT and CDR2 is FQNNGV. The V end was cut by 0 bases, the J end by 1 base, with 6 bases between. Full variable domain (missing parts from reference TRBV11-2 and TRBJ2-2): EAGVAQSPRYKIIEKRQSVAFWCNPISGHATLYWYQQILGQGPKLLIQFQNNGVVDDSQLPKDRFSAERLKGVDSTLKIQPAKLEDSAVYLCASSLDPRNTGELFFGEGSRLTVL.

The rearrangement links TRBV6-5 to TRBJ1-2; the D gene is possibly TRBD1 (6 bases). V was pared by 5 bases and J by 5 bases, with 12 bases between. Germline assignment: CDR1 MNHEY and CDR2 SVGAGI. The CDR3 consists of 13 residues. The CDR3 reads CASSRSTGYGYTF. The DNA of the CDR3 is TGTGCCAGCAGTAGATCTACAGGGTATGGCTACACCTTC.

V gene TRBV7-9 combines with J gene TRBJ2-5; TRBD1 might be the D (6 bases). Germline CDR1 is SEHNR and CDR2 is FQNEAQ (reference sequence). The CDR3 runs 14 residues. V lost 0 bases to trimming and J lost 6 bases, with 11 bases between them. CDR3 in DNA: TGTGCCAGCAGCTTAGCGCTAACAGGGCAGACCCAGTACTTC. Translated: CASSLALTGQTQYF.

The genes are TRBV28 and TRBJ2-2; a possible D gene is TRBD1 (6 bases). The CDR3 spans 15 residues. The germline V and J ends were trimmed by 6 bases and 1 base, with 12 bases remaining between them. Germline CDR1 is MDHEN and CDR2 is SYDVKM. As DNA, the CDR3 is TGTGCCAGCAGCAGGGGCAGGGTGAACACCGGGGAGCTGTTTTTT. Its protein product is CASSRGRVNTGELFF.